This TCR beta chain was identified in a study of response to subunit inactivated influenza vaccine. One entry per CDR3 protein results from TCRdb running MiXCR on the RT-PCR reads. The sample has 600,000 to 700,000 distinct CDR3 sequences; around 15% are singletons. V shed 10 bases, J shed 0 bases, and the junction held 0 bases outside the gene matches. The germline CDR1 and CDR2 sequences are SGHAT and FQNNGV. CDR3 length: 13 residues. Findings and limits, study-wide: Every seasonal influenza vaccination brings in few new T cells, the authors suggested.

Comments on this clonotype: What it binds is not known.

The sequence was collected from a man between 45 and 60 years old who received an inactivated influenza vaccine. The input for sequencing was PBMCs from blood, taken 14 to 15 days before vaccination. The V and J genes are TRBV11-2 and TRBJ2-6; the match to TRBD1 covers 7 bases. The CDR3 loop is CANRGSGANVLTF. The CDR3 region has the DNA TGTGCCAACAGGGGCTCTGGGGCCAACGTCCTGACTTTC.